The next 7 T cell receptor beta chains were all read from a single sample in a study of T cell repertoires in cytomegalovirus infection. TCRdb reprocessed the reads via MiXCR and lists one record per CDR3 protein. The table lists 85,000 to 130,000 distinct CDR3 sequences, 20% to 25% of them singletons, with about two fifths in the top ten. The sequencing input was CD8+ T cells from PBMCs. These receptors all come from a human donor in good health (CMV status not recorded). Some clones in this sample may be carry-over from other donors' samples.

CDR3 nucleotides: TGTGCCAGTAGTATTGGGGTACAGGGAACTGAAGCTTTCTTT. Its protein is CASSIGVQGTEAFF. The rearrangement joins TRBV19 to TRBJ1-1; the D gene is possibly TRBD1 (6 bases). V lost 3 bases, J lost 5 bases, and 13 bases lay in between. The V gene's germline CDR1 is LNHDA and CDR2 SQIVND (reference sequence). CDR3 length: 14 residues.

This clonotype was counted only a few times. Here the CDR3 reads CASSPSPGGVGGELFF. CDR3 bases: TGCGCCAGCAGCCCCAGCCCGGGGGGGGTAGGCGGGGAGCTGTTTTTT. The V and J genes are TRBV4-1 and TRBJ2-2, with 8 bases fitting TRBD2. V dropped 4 bases and J dropped 7; count of bases not matched to a gene: 11. Germline V gene data show CDR1 as MGHRA and CDR2 as YSYEKL. There are 16 residues in the CDR3.

This clonotype was counted ten times or more. V gene TRBV6-5 combines with J gene TRBJ1-5, with 8 bases that match TRBD1. The CDR3 is 15 residues long. Germline-derived CDR1 and CDR2 are MNHEY and SVGAGI. The J segment lost 4 bases and the V segment lost 4 bases, leaving 6 bases of the junction unmatched. The CDR3 nucleotides are TGTGCCAGCAGTTCTGGACAGGGTTATAATCAGCCCCAGCATTTT. The encoded protein is CASSSGQGYNQPQHF.

Only a few counts were recorded for this clonotype. The chain carries TRBV7-7 and TRBJ2-1; perhaps TRBD2 as D (5 bases). The CDR3 has 17 amino acids. Germline V gives CDR1 SSHAT, CDR2 FNYEAQ (reference sequence). V lost 0 bases and J 1 base, leaving 13 bases between the germline ends. The CDR3 DNA sequence: TGTGCCAGCAGCTTAGCGCCACAGCGGAAATCCTACAATGAGCAGTTCTTC. Translation: CASSLAPQRKSYNEQFF. Together with reference TRBV7-7 and TRBJ2-1, the CDR3 gives the full variable domain: GAGVSQSPRYKVTKRGQDVTLRCDPISSHATLYWYQQALGQGPEFLTYFNYEAQPDKSGLPSDRFSAERPEGSISTLTIQRTEQRDSAMYRCASSLAPQRKSYNEQFFGPGTRLTVL.

The chain links TRBV28 to TRBJ2-1, with 8 bases aligning to TRBD1. The CDR3 runs to 13 residues. The V segment lost 8 bases and the J segment 6 bases; nucleotides outside the gene matches: 6. Germline V gene sequence: CDR1 MDHEN, CDR2 SYDVKM. The CDR3: CASVQGAINEQFF. CDR3 bases: TGTGCCAGCGTTCAGGGGGCAATCAATGAGCAGTTCTTC.

This clonotype was seen a few times. V gene TRBV7-8 combines with J gene TRBJ2-1, with D maybe TRBD1 (6 bases). Germline values: CDR1 SGHVS, CDR2 FQNEAQ. The CDR3 contains 13 residues. Trimming stripped 8 bases from V and 0 bases from J, with 8 bases between. The CDR3 region has the DNA TGTGCCAGCCGGGACAACTCCTACAATGAGCAGTTCTTC. Translation gives CASRDNSYNEQFF.

The rearrangement joins TRBV28 to TRBJ2-2; 15 nucleotides match TRBD2. V lost 6 bases, J lost 6 bases, and 17 bases stayed unmatched. CDR3 length: 20 residues. In germline, CDR1 is MDHEN, CDR2 SYDVKM. CDR3 nucleotides: TGTGCCAGCAGCACGAAGGACTACGGACTAGCGGGGGGGGGGCCCGGGGAGCTGTTTTTT. It encodes CASSTKDYGLAGGGPGELFF.